Presented here are 27 T cell receptor beta chains from one specimen sequenced in a study of T cell repertoires in ileal Crohn's disease. TCRdb keeps only in-frame clones here, not all; method: immunoSEQ multiplex PCR. The table includes tens of thousands of clones, about 81% detected once. Sequences were obtained from ileal tissue. The source of these receptors is an adult with Crohn's disease.

This clone appeared a single time. The chain has TRBV29-1 and TRBJ2-5, with 8 bases matching TRBD2. The last part of the DNA fits TRBJ2-7 better; the J call may be wrong. The CDR3 length is 13 residues. Germline-derived CDR1 and CDR2 are SQVTM and ANQGSEA. CDR3 sequence reads: CSVDGGDSYEQYF. The DNA for the CDR3 is TGCAGCGTTGACGGGGGGGACTCCTACGAGCAGTACTTC.

The chain is built from TRBV18 and TRBJ2-7, with a tentative D call TRBD1 (5 bases). V lost 1 base and J 2 bases, leaving 6 bases between the germline ends. CDR3 size: 13 residues. Per the germline V gene, CDR1 is KGHSH and CDR2 is LQKENI. CDR3 in DNA: TGTGCCAGCTCACCACAGGACACCTACGAGCAGTACTTC. It codes for CASSPQDTYEQYF.

The chain has TRBV4-1 and TRBJ1-1; D is perhaps TRBD1 (5 bases). The germline V gene encodes CDR1 MGHRA and CDR2 YSYEKL. The CDR3 has 19 amino acids. The V gene lost 0 bases and the J gene lost 0 bases, with 20 bases spanning the gap. In DNA form, the CDR3 reads TGCGCCAGCAGCCAAGATATAGTCAGGGTAGAAGTCATGAACACTGAAGCTTTCTTT. The encoded protein is CASSQDIVRVEVMNTEAFF.

The rearrangement uses TRBV11-2 and TRBJ1-2; D gene uncertain. Germline loops: CDR1 SGHAT, CDR2 FQNNGV. V was shortened by 3 bases and J by 3 bases, with 11 bases between the two germline ends. The CDR3 is 14 residues long. Here the CDR3 DNA reads TGTGCCAGCAGCTTTCAGCGGGGTGACTATGGCTACACCTTC. This codes for CASSFQRGDYGYTF.

Only one count was recorded for this clone. J is TRBJ2-4 and V is TRBV4-1, with TRBD2 as a possible D gene (6 bases). CDR3 length equals 12 residues. The germline V gene encodes CDR1 MGHRA and CDR2 YSYEKL. V lost 0 bases to trimming and J lost 13 bases, with 10 bases between them. CDR3: CASSQEGTLQYF. As DNA, the CDR3 is TGCGCCAGCAGCCAAGAAGGGACTCTCCAGTACTTC.

The J gene is TRBJ2-7, the V gene TRBV13; D may be TRBD2 (6 bases). Trimming took 4 bases from V and 4 from J, leaving 14 bases between them. This CDR3 is built from 14 residues. CDR1 is PRHDT and CDR2 is FYEKMQ in the germline V gene (reference sequence). CDR3 DNA sequence: TGTGCCAGCAGCTCCTATGCGGGATCTTACGAGCAGTACTTC. Protein: CASSSYAGSYEQYF.

This clone has a single count. The CDR3 loop reads CASSVTGRLGETQYF. The CDR3 DNA follows: TGTGCCAGCAGCGTGACCGGGAGGCTGGGAGAGACCCAGTACTTC. The chain has TRBV5-4 and TRBJ2-5; 7 nucleotides agree with TRBD2. The CDR3 is 15 residues long. The germline V gene has CDR1 SGHNT and CDR2 YYREEE (reference sequence). Trimming at V came to 4 bases and at J to 4 bases, leaving 10 bases not matched to a gene. The full variable domain, rest sourced from reference TRBV5-4 and TRBJ2-5, is ETGVTQSPTHLIKTRGQQVTLRCSSQSGHNTVSWYQQALGQGPQFIFQYYREEENGRGNFPPRFSGLQFPNYSSELNVNALELDDSALYLCASSVTGRLGETQYFGPGTRLLVL.

This chain joins TRBV27 and TRBJ1-2; D uncertain. The CDR3 runs to 14 residues. Germline V gene sequence: CDR1 MNHEY, CDR2 SMNVEV (reference sequence). V lost 0 bases and J lost 0, with 5 bases in between. In DNA, the CDR3 is TGTGCCAGCAGTTTATCGTCGGCTAACTATGGCTACACCTTC. Protein: CASSLSSANYGYTF.

This chain connects TRBV6-1 to TRBJ1-3, with 7 bases aligning to TRBD1. The CDR3 totals 17 residues. CDR1 and CDR2 (germline): MNHNS, SASEGT. Trimming removed 4 bases from V and 0 bases from J; junction bases left unmatched: 9. CDR3 bases: TGTGCCAGCAGTGCCGAACGGACAGGATTCTCTGGAAACACCATATATTTT. Encoded protein: CASSAERTGFSGNTIYF.

The J gene is TRBJ1-3, the V gene TRBV4-1; D gene uncertain. The CDR3 covers 17 residues. Trimming took off 0 bases at V and 0 bases at J, with 12 bases between the two ends. Germline values: CDR1 MGHRA, CDR2 YSYEKL. The CDR3 sequence is CASSQDPVLSSGNTIYF. For the CDR3, the DNA is TGCGCCAGCAGCCAAGATCCGGTTCTGTCCTCTGGAAACACCATATATTTT.

The chain employs TRBV10-3 and TRBJ2-2, with 10 bases lining up with TRBD2. From germline, CDR1 is ENHRY and CDR2 SYGVKD. V trimming: 7 bases; J trimming: 7 bases; junction bases outside the gene matches: 9. There are 15 residues in the CDR3. CDR3 sequence: CAIKPAGGLSGELFF. CDR3 sequence (DNA): TGTGCCATCAAACCAGCGGGGGGGCTCAGCGGGGAGCTGTTTTTT.

Turning to this clone: Other nucleotide sequences from this sample produce the same CDR3. The J gene is TRBJ1-6, the V gene TRBV30, with D tentatively TRBD1 (5 bases). V dropped 0 bases and J dropped 4 bases, with 10 bases sitting between them. CDR3 length equals 15 residues. The germline CDR1 and CDR2 sequences are GTSNPN and SVGIG (reference sequence). In DNA form, the CDR3 reads TGTGCCTGGAGTGTCGGGGGTGGGTATAATTCACCCCTCCACTTT. As protein: CAWSVGGGYNSPLHF.

The V and J genes are TRBV6-1 and TRBJ2-3, with D tentatively TRBD1 (6 bases). The ends were cut back, 7 bases at V and 2 bases at J, with 16 bases in the middle. CDR3 length: 15 residues. Looked up from germline, CDR1 is MNHNS and CDR2 is SASEGT. CDR3 nucleotide sequence: TGTGCCAGCATCGACAGGCGCCTCGACACAGATACGCAGTATTTT. It is translated as CASIDRRLDTDTQYF.

This clone was seen once. The chain recombines TRBV18 with TRBJ2-5, with 8 bases fitting TRBD1. V was clipped by 2 bases and J by 5 bases; unmatched bases: 4. The CDR3 covers 14 residues. From germline, CDR1 is KGHSH and CDR2 LQKENI. CDR3: CASSPRTGLETQYF. As DNA, the CDR3 is TGTGCCAGCTCACCAAGGACAGGGTTGGAGACCCAGTACTTC.

This clone was seen only once. The rearrangement joins TRBV27 to TRBJ1-5; D unresolved. The germline gives CDR1 MNHEY, CDR2 SMNVEV (reference sequence). The CDR3 is 12 residues long. V lost 3 bases and J 5 bases, leaving 5 bases between the germline ends. DNA of the CDR3: TGTGCCAGCAGTTTTATCGATCAGCCCCAGCATTTT. Translation gives CASSFIDQPQHF.

The CDR3 loop reads CASSSGQGINEQYF. The CDR3 nucleotides are TGTGCCAGCAGCTCGGGACAGGGAATCAACGAGCAGTACTTC. The chain joins TRBV5-4 to TRBJ2-7; 9 bases align to TRBD1. Germline values: CDR1 SGHNT, CDR2 YYREEE (reference sequence). With 3 bases clipped from V and 5 bases from J, the junction kept 6 bases outside the gene matches. The length of the CDR3 is 14 residues.

The rearrangement uses TRBV16 and TRBJ1-1; D not certain. Looked up from germline, CDR1 is KGHSY and CDR2 is FQNENV. The V end was cut by 2 bases, the J end by 8 bases, with 6 bases between. There are 11 residues in the CDR3. CDR3: CASSQQEEAFF. The CDR3 DNA is TGTGCCAGCAGCCAACAGGAAGAAGCTTTCTTT.

The V gene is TRBV6-5, the J gene TRBJ1-1; D gene ambiguous. The germline V gene has CDR1 MNHEY and CDR2 SVGAGI. The CDR3 length is 15 residues. Deletions cut 6 bases from V and 5 bases from J, with 19 bases between. The DNA of the CDR3 is TGTGCCAGCAGCCGCGGGCTCAACCGGGGTACTGAAGCTTTCTTT. Protein sequence: CASSRGLNRGTEAFF.

This rearrangement joins TRBV19 to TRBJ1-1; the D is unclear. The length of the CDR3 is 13 residues. Germline CDR1 reads LNHDA; CDR2 reads SQIVND (reference sequence). Trimming removed 4 bases at V and 4 bases at J, with 10 bases between. CDR3 in amino acids: CASSNVERTEAFF. The CDR3 DNA reads as TGTGCCAGTAGTAATGTAGAACGCACTGAAGCTTTCTTT.

This clone has more than one count but fewer than ten. The genes are TRBV10-2 and TRBJ2-7, with D tentatively TRBD1 (6 bases). Germline CDR1 and CDR2: WSHSY and SAAADI. The CDR3 is 15 residues long. V lost 7 bases and J 0 bases, leaving 16 bases between the germline ends. The CDR3 sequence is CASNTRQASSYEQYF. As DNA, the CDR3 is TGCGCCAGCAATACAAGACAGGCGAGCTCCTACGAGCAGTACTTC.

V is TRBV13 and J is TRBJ2-7, with 7 bases that match TRBD1. The ends lost 4 bases at V and 2 bases at J; junction bases unmatched: 8. Germline CDR1 PRHDT, CDR2 FYEKMQ (reference sequence). The CDR3 length is 15 residues. Written as DNA, the CDR3 is TGTGCCAGCAGCTCCCAAGAAGACAGGGCCTACGAGCAGTACTTC. Its protein product is CASSSQEDRAYEQYF.

To note about this clone: Other DNA sequences within the sample encode an identical CDR3. The chain joins TRBV6-6 to TRBJ1-1; D gene unclear. This CDR3 has 12 amino acids. Trimming took 6 bases from V and 7 from J, leaving 12 bases between them. Germline values: CDR1 MNHNY, CDR2 SVGAGI (reference sequence). CDR3 protein: CASRETTGEAFF. As DNA, the CDR3 is TGTGCCAGCAGAGAAACAACGGGTGAAGCTTTCTTT.

The CDR3 coding sequence is TGTGCCAGTAGTATAAATAGCCCTGAAGCTTTCTTT. Protein product: CASSINSPEAFF. The rearrangement joins TRBV19 to TRBJ1-1, with D unresolved. CDR3 length equals 12 residues. Trimming stripped 2 bases from V and 6 bases from J, with 7 bases between. Germline V gene lookup returns CDR1 LNHDA and CDR2 SQIVND (reference sequence).

This clone was detected only a few times. The chain combines TRBV9 with TRBJ2-3, with TRBD2 matching over 9 bases. Per the germline V gene, CDR1 is SGDLS and CDR2 is YYNGEE. This CDR3 has 15 residues. The V gene end was trimmed by 4 bases and the J gene end by 3 bases; junction bases not matched to a gene: 6. CDR3 sequence: CASSPQAGGTDTQYF. The CDR3 nucleotides read TGTGCCAGCAGCCCCCAAGCGGGGGGAACAGATACGCAGTATTTT.

The chain recombines TRBV13 with TRBJ2-5; D is perhaps TRBD2 (6 bases). This CDR3 spans 14 amino acids. In germline, CDR1 is PRHDT, CDR2 FYEKMQ (reference sequence). Between the trimmed V and J ends, which lost 4 bases and 2 bases, there was a span of 11 bases. For the CDR3, the DNA is TGTGCCAGCAGCTCCTCGGGACTTCAAGAGACCCAGTACTTC. The encoded protein is CASSSSGLQETQYF.

V usage is TRBV5-8 and J usage is TRBJ2-7, with TRBD2 matching 15 bases. J was trimmed by 0 bases and V by 4 bases; bases with no gene match: 5. Germline V gene sequence: CDR1 SGHTS, CDR2 YDEGEE. CDR3 length equals 17 residues. As DNA, the CDR3 is TGTGCCAGCAGCCTCGGGACTAGCGGGGGGAGCTCCTACGAGCAGTACTTC. Translating it yields CASSLGTSGGSSYEQYF.

The rearrangement joins TRBV6-5 to TRBJ1-2; unclear D gene. The CDR3 loop spans 12 amino acids. The V end lost 6 bases, the J end lost 7 bases, and 12 bases lay between the germline ends. Germline lookup yields CDR1 MNHEY and CDR2 SVGAGI. CDR3 amino acids: CASSPNAGGYTF. Written as DNA, the CDR3 is TGTGCCAGCAGCCCAAACGCAGGTGGCTACACCTTC.